The clone carrying this T cell receptor (beta chain) was detected only once. 13 Jbeta primers and 60 Vbeta primers were used for the PCR. The table came from immunoSEQ multiplex PCR; TCRdb's copy has only in-frame clones and leaves some out. Of about 59,000 clones listed, around 80% are singletons. The data were obtained in a study of cytomegalovirus exposure and HLA in healthy donors. The CDR3 covers 14 residues. The germline gives CDR1 SGHTA, CDR2 FQGTGA. Trimming cost V 4 bases and J 3 bases, with 9 bases left between them. V and J are TRBV7-3 and TRBJ2-2; no clear D gene. This sequence originates from a middle-aged woman in good health and CMV-seronegative. Sequenced material: PBMCs. This CDR3 reads CASSSRVDTGELFF. The CDR3 nucleotides read TGTGCCAGCAGCTCCCGCGTGGACACCGGGGAGCTGTTTTTT.